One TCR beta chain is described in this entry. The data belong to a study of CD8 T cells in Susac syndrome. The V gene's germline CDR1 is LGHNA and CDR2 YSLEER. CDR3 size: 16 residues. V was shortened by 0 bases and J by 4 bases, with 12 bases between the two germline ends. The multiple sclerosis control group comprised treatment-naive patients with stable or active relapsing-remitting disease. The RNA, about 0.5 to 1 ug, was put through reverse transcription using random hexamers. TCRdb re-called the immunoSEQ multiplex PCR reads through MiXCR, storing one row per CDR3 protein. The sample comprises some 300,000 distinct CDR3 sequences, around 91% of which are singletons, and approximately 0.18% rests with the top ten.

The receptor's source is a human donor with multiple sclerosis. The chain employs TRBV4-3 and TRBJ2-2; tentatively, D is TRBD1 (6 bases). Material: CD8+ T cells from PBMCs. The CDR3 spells CASSQDATGSTGELFF. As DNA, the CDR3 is TGCGCCAGCAGCCAAGATGCCACAGGGAGCACCGGGGAGCTGTTTTTT.